This T cell receptor (beta chain) was found in a study of T cells in localized non-small cell lung cancer. Profiled with immunoSEQ multiplex PCR; TCRdb holds only in-frame clones, not every one. The table lists around 30,000 clones, 78% of them singletons. Study-level results: Compared with tumor, uninvolved adjacent lung displayed greater T cell clonality, ranking highest overall.

In the case of this clone: Its antigen remains unknown.

Trimming stripped 5 bases from V and 1 base from J, with 11 bases between. The CDR3 consists of 14 residues. Per germline, CDR1 LGHNA and CDR2 YNFKEQ. The source material was peripheral blood, sampled before any cancer treatment. V and J are TRBV4-2 and TRBJ1-1, with unresolved D. The TCR was taken from a male donor at least 60 years old with stage II squamous cell lung carcinoma. The CDR3 loop is CASSLDTQNTEAFF. CDR3 nucleotides: TGTGCCAGCAGCTTAGACACCCAGAACACTGAAGCTTTCTTT.